The 21 T cell receptor beta chains given below trace back to one sample, sequenced in a study of T-cell memory formation after mild COVID-19. TCRdb used MiXCR to reprocess the 5' RACE reads, holding one entry per CDR3 protein. Of under 300,000 distinct CDR3 sequences listed, over 7% are singletons. Sample: PBMCs or a T cell subset sorted from them (not recorded which). The receptors stem from a man aged 18 to 29 who had mild COVID-19 (a few samples of this study predate the infection). Cell type and time point are not known.

Ten or more counts support this clonotype. This chain connects TRBV7-9 to TRBJ1-1, with no clear D. Trimming shortened V by 3 bases and J by 5 bases, and 13 bases separated the two germline ends. Germline V gives CDR1 SEHNR, CDR2 FQNEAQ (reference sequence). The CDR3 extends over 14 amino acids. The CDR3 is CASSFKDQWTEAFF. The CDR3 coding sequence is TGTGCCAGCAGCTTCAAGGACCAGTGGACTGAAGCTTTCTTT.

This clonotype was recorded a few times. J is TRBJ2-2 and V is TRBV5-5; no clear D gene. CDR1 is SGHKS and CDR2 is YYEKEE in the germline V gene (reference sequence). V shed 3 bases and J shed 0 bases, with 9 bases lying between them. CDR3 length: 15 amino acids. The chain's CDR3 is CASSWGDTNTGELFF. The CDR3 region has the DNA TGTGCCAGCAGCTGGGGTGACACGAACACCGGGGAGCTGTTTTTT.

The chain joins TRBV28 to TRBJ2-5, with D possibly called TRBD1 or TRBD2 (5 bases each). Germline lookup yields CDR1 MDHEN and CDR2 SYDVKM. The CDR3 has 16 amino acids. Trimming stripped 5 bases from V and 5 bases from J, with 21 bases between. The CDR3 DNA reads TGTGCCAGCAGTGATCCCCCAGGGACCCCTGAGGAGACCCAGTACTTC. This gives the protein CASSDPPGTPEETQYF.

This sequence joins TRBV7-9 and TRBJ2-7; perhaps TRBD2 as D (6 bases). Germline loops: CDR1 SEHNR, CDR2 FQNEAQ (reference sequence). The germline V and J ends were trimmed by 5 bases and 1 base, with 21 bases remaining between them. The CDR3 sequence is 17 residues long. In DNA, the CDR3 is TGTGCCAGCAGCGATACAGGTCGGGGGTCGGGTTCCTACGAGCAGTACTTC. This codes for CASSDTGRGSGSYEQYF.

This sequence joins TRBV7-9 and TRBJ2-3, with D tentatively TRBD2 (5 bases). Germline V gene data show CDR1 as SEHNR and CDR2 as FQNEAQ (reference sequence). The V end lost 10 bases, the J end lost 4 bases, and 12 bases lay between the germline ends. CDR3 length: 12 amino acids. CDR3 in DNA: TGTGCCACCGACTATAACTCAGATACGCAGTATTTT. Translating it yields CATDYNSDTQYF. The full variable domain, its missing parts supplied by reference TRBV7-9 and TRBJ2-3, is DTGVSQNPRHKITKRGQNVTFRCDPISEHNRLYWYRQTLGQGPEFLTYFQNEAQLEKSRLLSDRFSAERPKGSFSTLEIQRTEQGDSAMYLCATDYNSDTQYFGPGTRLTVL.

This chain links TRBV12-3 or TRBV12-4 with TRBJ2-7; 10 bases map to TRBD1. This CDR3 is 15 amino acids long. Unmatched junction bases numbered 5, after V lost 3 bases and J lost 3 bases. CDR3: CASSLGQGLFYEQYF. In nucleotides, the CDR3 is TGTGCCAGCAGTTTGGGACAGGGGCTCTTCTACGAGCAGTACTTC.

The chain is built from TRBV24-1 and TRBJ1-1; D is unresolved. This CDR3 spans 13 amino acids. V dropped 0 bases and J dropped 1 base, with 2 bases sitting between them. Looked up from germline, CDR1 is KGHDR and CDR2 is SFDVKD. The DNA for the CDR3 is TGTGCCACCAGTGATTTGGAGAACACTGAAGCTTTCTTT. Its protein is CATSDLENTEAFF.

A few counts support this clonotype. This sequence joins TRBV20-1 and TRBJ1-1; 8 bases match TRBD1. The CDR3 length is 13 residues. V lost 6 bases, J lost 3 bases, and 6 bases stayed unmatched. Germline CDR1 reads DFQATT; CDR2 reads SNEGSKA (reference sequence). The CDR3 loop is CSAPGTGYTEAFF. In DNA, the CDR3 is TGCAGTGCCCCCGGGACAGGCTACACTGAAGCTTTCTTT.

There are a few counts of this clonotype. This chain joins TRBV6-2 or TRBV6-3 and TRBJ2-7; 9 nucleotides match TRBD1. In germline, CDR1 is MNHEY, CDR2 SVGEGT. This CDR3 has 15 amino acids. J was trimmed by 5 bases and V by 5 bases; bases with no gene match: 10. The CDR3 here is CASSAPYRGQDEQYV. The DNA for the CDR3 is TGTGCCAGCAGTGCACCGTACAGGGGGCAGGACGAGCAGTACGTC.

This chain uses TRBV7-9 with TRBJ1-4, with D perhaps TRBD1 (5 bases). Trimming removed 5 bases from V and 8 bases from J, with 18 bases in between. Germline V gene lookup returns CDR1 SEHNR and CDR2 FQNEAQ (reference sequence). CDR3 size: 15 residues. CDR3 in amino acids: CASSPDTSGGEKLFF. Written as DNA, the CDR3 is TGTGCCAGCAGCCCGGACACTTCTGGGGGAGAAAAACTGTTTTTT.

Only a few counts were recorded for this clonotype. The V call is TRBV4-1, the J call TRBJ2-7; weak D call: TRBD1 (6 bases). The CDR3 has 12 amino acids. The germline gives CDR1 MGHRA, CDR2 YSYEKL. CDR3 residues: CASSQETGPISV. The CDR3, as DNA: TGCGCCAGCAGCCAAGAGACAGGTCCTATTAGCGTC.

This clonotype was picked up a small number of times. The chain joins TRBV19 to TRBJ2-3, with 8 bases matching TRBD1. CDR3 length: 14 amino acids. Trimming removed 5 bases from V and 3 bases from J; junction bases left unmatched: 4. Germline V CDR1 and CDR2: LNHDA, SQIVND (reference sequence). The CDR3 spells CASSWTGTTDTQYF. The CDR3 DNA reads TGTGCCAGTAGTTGGACAGGGACGACAGATACGCAGTATTTT. The full variable domain, rest sourced from reference TRBV19 and TRBJ2-3, is DGGITQSPKYLFRKEGQNVTLSCEQNLNHDAMYWYRQDPGQGLRLIYYSQIVNDFQKGDIAEGYSVSREKKESFPLTVTSAQKNPTAFYLCASSWTGTTDTQYFGPGTRLTVL.

This clonotype was seen a few times. Mismatch with germline at one junction end may stem from a read error. The chain combines TRBV7-3 with TRBJ2-1; possibly TRBD1 or TRBD2 for D (5 bases each). Germline CDR1 SGHTA, CDR2 FQGTGA. CDR3 length: 15 residues. In nucleotides, the CDR3 is TGTGCCAGCAGCGTAACGGGACCCGGCACCAATGAGCAGTTCTTC. Translation gives CASSVTGPGTNEQFF.

The chain carries TRBV6-5 and TRBJ1-1; D uncertain. This CDR3 comprises 15 residues. Between the trimmed V and J ends, which lost 3 bases and 0 bases, there was a span of 11 bases. CDR1 is MNHEY and CDR2 is SVGAGI in the germline V gene. The CDR3 region is CASSYLGVLNTEAFF. As DNA, the CDR3 is TGTGCCAGCAGTTATCTCGGGGTTTTGAACACTGAAGCTTTCTTT.

Ten or more counts support this clonotype. This chain connects TRBV5-6 to TRBJ2-1; D gene ambiguous. CDR3 length: 15 residues. The germline gives CDR1 SGHDT, CDR2 YYEEEE. V was trimmed by 5 bases and J by 0 bases, leaving 12 bases between them. CDR3 loop: CASSRGESSYNEQFF. The CDR3 DNA reads TGTGCCAGCAGTAGAGGTGAGAGCTCCTACAATGAGCAGTTCTTC.

This clonotype was found many times. The chain employs TRBV6-5 and TRBJ1-4; tentative D call: TRBD1 (5 bases). Trimming removed 2 bases from V and 7 bases from J, with 11 bases in between. This CDR3 is 14 amino acids long. Germline CDR1 is MNHEY and CDR2 is SVGAGI. DNA for the CDR3: TGTGCCAGCAGTTACCGGACAACCATTGAAAAACTGTTTTTT. This translates into CASSYRTTIEKLFF.

This clonotype was observed a few times. The chain uses TRBV5-6 and TRBJ2-2; possible D gene TRBD2, 5 bases. The germline gives CDR1 SGHDT, CDR2 YYEEEE. V was trimmed by 0 bases and J by 13 bases, leaving 13 bases between them. CDR3 length: 13 amino acids. The CDR3 region is CASSLGAGDGLFF. CDR3 bases: TGTGCCAGCAGCTTGGGCGCCGGGGATGGGCTGTTTTTT. Supplemented by reference TRBV5-6 and TRBJ2-2, the full variable domain reads DAGVTQSPTHLIKTRGQQVTLRCSPKSGHDTVSWYQQALGQGPQFIFQYYEEEERQRGNFPDRFSGHQFPNYSSELNVNALLLGDSALYLCASSLGAGDGLFFGEGSRLTVL.

This clonotype was seen more than once but under ten times. This rearrangement joins TRBV6-5 to TRBJ1-2; D call uncertain. V lost 6 bases, J lost 8 bases, and 13 bases lay in between. The CDR3 contains 12 residues. The germline V gene encodes CDR1 MNHEY and CDR2 SVGAGI. CDR3 in amino acids: CASRKTGRGYTF. The CDR3 DNA reads TGTGCCAGCAGGAAGACTGGTCGGGGCTACACCTTC.

The table lists this clonotype with a few counts. The chain has TRBV12-5 and TRBJ1-3; 8 nucleotides agree with TRBD1. Germline lookup yields CDR1 LGHNT and CDR2 FRNRAP. V lost 4 bases and J lost 2; bases outside the gene matches: 4. The CDR3 runs 15 residues. In DNA, the CDR3 is TGTGCTAGTGGTTCGACAGGGGAAGCTGGAAACACCATATATTTT. It yields the protein CASGSTGEAGNTIYF. Using reference TRBV12-5 and TRBJ1-3 for the parts outside the CDR3, the full variable domain is DARVTQTPRHKVTEMGQEVTMRCQPILGHNTVFWYRQTMMQGLELLAYFRNRAPLDDSGMPKDRFSAEMPDATLATLKIQPSEPRDSAVYFCASGSTGEAGNTIYFGEGSWLTVV.

Ten or more counts support this clonotype. The chain uses TRBV29-1 and TRBJ2-5; no reliable D call. Germline CDR1 and CDR2: SQVTM and ANQGSEA. Trimming cost V 4 bases and J 1 base, with 7 bases left between them. The CDR3 consists of 12 residues. The CDR3 spells CSVARSQETQYF. The CDR3, as DNA: TGCAGCGTTGCCCGATCCCAAGAGACCCAGTACTTC. Full variable domain (remainder filled in from reference TRBV29-1 and TRBJ2-5): SAVISQKPSRDICQRGTSLTIQCQVDSQVTMMFWYRQQPGQSLTLIATANQGSEATYESGFVIDKFPISRPNLTFSTLTVSNMSPEDSSIYLCSVARSQETQYFGPGTRLLVL.

The DNA for the CDR3 is TGTGCCAGCTCACCAGCTGCAGGGAGCTATGGCTACACCTTC. It translates to CASSPAAGSYGYTF. The chain has TRBV18 and TRBJ1-2; weak D call: TRBD1 (5 bases). This CDR3 has 14 residues. Germline-derived CDR1 and CDR2 are KGHSH and LQKENI. V lost 2 bases and J 4 bases, leaving 11 bases between the germline ends.